The 20 T cell receptor beta chains reported below all come from one sample, sequenced in a study of early T cells in non-severe SARS-CoV-2 infection. TCRdb redid the calling of the 5' RACE reads with MiXCR, one entry per CDR3 protein. The data contain 50,000 to 60,000 distinct CDR3 sequences, 9.5% to 13% of them seen just once; the ten biggest clones take up roughly 10%. What was sequenced was whole blood. Receptor source: an adult who was a healthcare worker with PCR-confirmed SARS-CoV-2 infection or an uninfected control (not recorded which).

There are a few counts of this clonotype. The DNA for the CDR3 is TGTGCCAGCAGCCACCCCACTAGCGGGGGGGCCACAGATACGCAGTATTTT. This translates into CASSHPTSGGATDTQYF. The genes are TRBV14 and TRBJ2-3, with 13 nucleotides matching TRBD2. Per germline, CDR1 SGHDN and CDR2 FVKESK. This CDR3 contains 17 residues. After removal of 3 bases from V and 2 bases from J, the junction contained 5 bases not matched to a gene.

The V gene is TRBV6-2 or TRBV6-3, the J gene TRBJ2-7; 10 bases line up with TRBD1. The CDR3 covers 14 residues. V lost 7 bases, J lost 7 bases, and 10 bases stayed unmatched. The germline V gene encodes CDR1 MNHEY and CDR2 SVGEGT. CDR3 amino acids: CASTDRTGGDEQYF. The CDR3 DNA is TGTGCCAGCACCGACCGGACAGGGGGTGATGAGCAGTACTTC.

As concerns this clonotype: A much larger clone lies one base from this, so it may be a read error. V gene TRBV28 combines with J gene TRBJ2-3; 9 nucleotides line up with TRBD2. V shed 6 bases, J shed 5 bases, and the junction held 9 bases outside the gene matches. CDR1 is MDHEN, CDR2 SYDVKM, per germline. The CDR3 has 15 amino acids. DNA for the CDR3: TGTGCCAGCAGGCGACTAGCGGAGCACATAGATACGCAGTATTTT. It specifies CASRRLAEHIDTQYF.

This chain connects TRBV5-1 to TRBJ2-7, with 7 bases fitting TRBD1. Losses at the gene ends were 0 bases for V and 6 bases for J; bases not matched to a gene: 3. Germline CDR1 reads SGHRS; CDR2 reads YFSETQ. The CDR3 extends over 13 amino acids. CDR3 in amino acids: CASSLEGGGEQYF. The CDR3 bases are TGCGCCAGCAGCTTGGAAGGGGGCGGCGAGCAGTACTTC.

The chain carries TRBV11-3 and TRBJ2-2; 11 nucleotides match TRBD1. The V gene's germline CDR1 is SGHNT and CDR2 YENEEA. Trimming removed 6 bases from V and 6 bases from J; junction bases left unmatched: 3. The CDR3 extends over 14 amino acids. The CDR3 DNA sequence: TGTGCCAGCAGGAGGGGACAGGGGGCCGGGGAGCTGTTTTTT. Its protein is CASRRGQGAGELFF.

This clonotype was seen only a few times. The genes are TRBV5-1 and TRBJ2-5; D remains unclear. Trimming cost V 0 bases and J 1 base, with 10 bases left between them. The CDR3 consists of 15 residues. Per the germline V gene, CDR1 is SGHRS and CDR2 is YFSETQ. CDR3 loop: CASSLVGVGQETQYF. CDR3 in DNA: TGCGCCAGCAGCTTGGTTGGGGTGGGCCAAGAGACCCAGTACTTC.

This clonotype was seen only a few times. V gene TRBV28 combines with J gene TRBJ1-2; TRBD1 might be the D (6 bases). CDR3 size: 13 residues. The V and J ends lost 8 bases and 5 bases respectively, with 15 bases between them. Germline values: CDR1 MDHEN, CDR2 SYDVKM. CDR3 region: CASLQTGSYGYTF. Written as DNA, the CDR3 is TGTGCCAGCCTGCAGACAGGCTCATATGGCTACACCTTC.

Ten or more counts support this clonotype. The chain carries TRBV10-2 and TRBJ2-1, with 7 bases aligning to TRBD1. Germline CDR1 is WSHSY and CDR2 is SAAADI. J was trimmed by 2 bases and V by 4 bases; bases with no gene match: 5. This CDR3 contains 15 residues. The CDR3 DNA reads as TGCGCCAGCAGTGGGACAGGACAAACCTACAATGAGCAGTTCTTC. Encoded protein: CASSGTGQTYNEQFF.

The chain has TRBV28 and TRBJ1-3; D unclear. CDR3 length: 15 amino acids. Trimming left V 4 bases short and J 2 bases short, with 12 bases between. CDR1 is MDHEN and CDR2 is SYDVKM in the germline V gene. Here the CDR3 DNA reads TGTGCCAGCAGTTCCCCCGCCGGAGCTGGAAACACCATATATTTT. It specifies CASSSPAGAGNTIYF.

This clonotype was seen many times. The CDR3 sequence: CSARDPGQGATEAFF. The CDR3 DNA reads TGCAGTGCTAGAGATCCGGGACAGGGGGCAACTGAAGCTTTCTTT. The chain couples TRBV20-1 to TRBJ1-1, with TRBD1 matching over 12 bases. The V gene end was trimmed by 0 bases and the J gene end by 5 bases; junction bases not matched to a gene: 4. Germline V gene data show CDR1 as DFQATT and CDR2 as SNEGSKA (reference sequence). The CDR3 runs to 15 residues.

This chain connects TRBV5-1 to TRBJ2-1; 12 nucleotides line up with TRBD2. Germline V gene sequence: CDR1 SGHRS, CDR2 YFSETQ. CDR3 length equals 18 residues. V gave up 1 base and J gave up 0 bases; unmatched junction bases: 5. The CDR3 nucleotides read TGCGCCAGCAGCTTGACTAGCGGGGGGCCTAGCTCCTACAATGAGCAGTTCTTC. It translates to CASSLTSGGPSSYNEQFF. Filled out from reference TRBV5-1 and TRBJ2-1, the complete variable domain reads KAGVTQTPRYLIKTRGQQVTLSCSPISGHRSVSWYQQTPGQGLQFLFEYFSETQRNKGNFPGRFSGRQFSNSRSEMNVSTLELGDSALYLCASSLTSGGPSSYNEQFFGPGTRLTVL.

The CDR3 reads CASSQEDPGQDEQFF. The DNA for the CDR3 is TGTGCCAGCAGCCAGGAGGATCCCGGGCAAGATGAGCAGTTCTTC. The J gene is TRBJ2-1, the V gene TRBV3-1; possible D gene TRBD2, 5 bases. The CDR3 has 15 residues. CDR1 is LGHDT and CDR2 is YNNKEL in the germline V gene (reference sequence). V shed 3 bases and J shed 8 bases, with 17 bases lying between them.

There are many counts of this clonotype. At one end the junction does not follow the germline gene, possibly because of a read error. This chain links TRBV20-1 with TRBJ1-3, with TRBD1 matching 7 bases. The CDR3 contains 13 residues. Germline loops: CDR1 DFQATT, CDR2 SNEGSKA (reference sequence). CDR3 nucleotides: TGCAGTGCTTTGGACAGGTCTGAAAACACCATATATTTT. Its protein product is CSALDRSENTIYF.

This clonotype was found a few times. The chain joins TRBV6-5 to TRBJ2-2; D ambiguous. Trimming pared 6 bases from V and 6 bases from J, leaving 8 bases between. CDR3 size: 12 residues. Germline-derived CDR1 and CDR2 are MNHEY and SVGAGI. The CDR3 DNA follows: TGTGCCAGCAGCACTGGGGCCGGGGAGCTGTTTTTT. Translating gives CASSTGAGELFF.

Points on this clonotype: It may be a read error: a sequence one base away is much more abundant. This chain joins TRBV12-3 or TRBV12-4 and TRBJ2-3; D not certain. V lost 8 bases to trimming and J lost 6 bases, with 9 bases between them. The CDR3 covers 11 residues. The CDR3 loop is CASPTGDTQYF. In nucleotides, the CDR3 is TGTGCCAGCCCTACCGGGGATACGCAGTATTTT.

By share, this clonotype counts as medium-sized. V is TRBV10-2 and J is TRBJ2-3; TRBD2 agrees at 9 bases. This CDR3 is 13 amino acids long. Trimming took 8 bases from V and 4 from J; bases not matched to a gene: 4. Germline V gene data show CDR1 as WSHSY and CDR2 as SAAADI. The DNA of the CDR3 is TGCGCCAGCCAGCGCGGGAGGGCAGATACGCAGTATTTT. Translated, it gives CASQRGRADTQYF.

This clonotype was seen a handful of times. The chain employs TRBV12-3 or TRBV12-4 and TRBJ2-5, with TRBD2 matching 7 bases. The CDR3 runs 14 residues. Trimming took 3 bases from V and 2 from J; bases not matched to a gene: 3. The DNA of the CDR3 is TGTGCCAGCAGTTTTAGGGAGGGGCAAGAGACCCAGTACTTC. Translation: CASSFREGQETQYF.

The genes are TRBV4-1 and TRBJ2-2; D is unclear. Per germline, CDR1 MGHRA and CDR2 YSYEKL. The CDR3 is 11 residues long. With 10 bases removed from V and 4 bases from J, the gap between germline ends came to 7 bases. CDR3 protein: CATTGTGELFF. The CDR3 nucleotides are TGCGCCACCACCGGCACCGGGGAGCTGTTTTTT.

This clonotype was seen repeatedly, ten times or more. This sequence joins TRBV13 and TRBJ1-1; D gene unclear. V lost 0 bases, J lost 4 bases, and 12 bases lay in between. The germline gives CDR1 PRHDT, CDR2 FYEKMQ (reference sequence). This CDR3 is 15 amino acids long. In nucleotides, the CDR3 is TGTGCCAGCAGCTTAGGTCTAGGATTCGGCACTGAAGCTTTCTTT. It specifies CASSLGLGFGTEAFF.

This clonotype was detected a few times. V and J are TRBV6-2 or TRBV6-3 and TRBJ2-3; 8 bases are a match to TRBD1. Germline loops: CDR1 MNHEY, CDR2 SVGEGT. V was pared by 3 bases and J by 1 base, with 9 bases of the junction left unmatched. The CDR3 has 17 amino acids. CDR3 sequence reads: CASSYRQGAPRTDTQYF. CDR3 DNA sequence: TGTGCCAGCAGTTATCGTCAGGGGGCACCACGCACAGATACGCAGTATTTT.